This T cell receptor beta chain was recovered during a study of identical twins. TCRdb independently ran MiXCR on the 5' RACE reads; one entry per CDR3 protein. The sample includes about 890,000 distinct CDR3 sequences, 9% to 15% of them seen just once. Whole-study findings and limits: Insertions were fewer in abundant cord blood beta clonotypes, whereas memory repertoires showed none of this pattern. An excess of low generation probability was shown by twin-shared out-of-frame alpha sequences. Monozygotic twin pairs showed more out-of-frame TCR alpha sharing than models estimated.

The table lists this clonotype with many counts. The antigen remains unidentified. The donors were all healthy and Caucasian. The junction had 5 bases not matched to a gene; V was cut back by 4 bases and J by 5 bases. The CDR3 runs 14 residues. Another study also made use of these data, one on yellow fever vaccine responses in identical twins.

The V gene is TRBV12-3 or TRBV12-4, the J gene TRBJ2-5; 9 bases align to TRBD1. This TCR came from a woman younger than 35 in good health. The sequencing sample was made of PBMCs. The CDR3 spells CASSSGQGRETQYF. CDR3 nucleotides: TGTGCCAGCAGTTCGGGACAGGGTAGGGAGACCCAGTACTTC.